The 8 T cell receptor beta chains below come from one sample, sequenced in a study of beta chain features in type 1 diabetes. Every bit of the isolated RNA underwent reverse transcription, so sequencing read expressed TCRB transcripts. The assay was immunoSEQ multiplex PCR, and TCRdb's table has in-frame clones only and misses some. Of under 250,000 clones listed, roughly 13% are singletons. Sequencing was carried out using naive CD4+ T cells from blood. Source of these receptors: a woman aged 40-49 years in good health.

The V gene is TRBV2, the J gene TRBJ1-5; D call uncertain. The V and J ends lost 1 base and 0 bases respectively, with 7 bases between them. CDR3 length: 15 residues. Germline V CDR1 and CDR2: SNHLY, FYNNEI. Here the CDR3 DNA reads TGTGCCAGCAGTGAAGTCTCGTATAGCAATCAGCCCCAGCATTTT. It translates to CASSEVSYSNQPQHF.

On this clone itself: The sample holds other DNA sequences that translate to the same CDR3. This chain connects TRBV4-3 to TRBJ2-7, with 7 bases lining up with TRBD2. The CDR3 loop spans 14 amino acids. The J segment lost 2 bases and the V segment lost 0 bases, leaving 1 base of the junction unmatched. The germline V gene encodes CDR1 LGHNA and CDR2 YSLEER. The CDR3 sequence: CASSQEAGAYEQYF. The CDR3 coding sequence is TGCGCCAGCAGCCAAGAGGCGGGGGCCTACGAGCAGTACTTC.

V usage is TRBV27 and J usage is TRBJ2-7, with 8 bases aligning to TRBD1. Germline trimming cut 3 bases from V and 2 bases from J; bases unmatched to any gene: 3. Germline lookup yields CDR1 MNHEY and CDR2 SMNVEV (reference sequence). CDR3 size: 14 residues. CDR3 nucleotides: TGTGCCAGCAGTTTGGACAGGGCGGCCTACGAGCAGTACTTC. It encodes CASSLDRAAYEQYF.

The chain carries TRBV6-1 and TRBJ2-1, with 12 bases identical to TRBD2. The CDR3 has 14 amino acids. In germline, CDR1 is MNHNS, CDR2 SASEGT. Trimming at V came to 7 bases and at J to 5 bases, leaving 3 bases not matched to a gene. The CDR3 DNA is TGTGCCAGCATCAGACTAGCGGGGGACAATGAGCAGTTCTTC. Translated, it gives CASIRLAGDNEQFF.

This clone was observed a handful of times. The chain couples TRBV19 to TRBJ2-2, with 7 bases that match TRBD1. CDR3 length: 18 amino acids. Germline values: CDR1 LNHDA, CDR2 SQIVND (reference sequence). With V trimmed by 6 bases and J by 7 bases, 20 bases remained unmatched. The CDR3 reads CASSNLERGRLRGGELFF. The CDR3 coding sequence is TGTGCCAGTAGCAACCTTGAAAGGGGGCGTTTGAGAGGCGGGGAGCTGTTTTTT.

This clone was found a few times. The chain uses TRBV6-5 and TRBJ2-2, with D maybe TRBD2 (5 bases). Trimming pared 5 bases from V and 4 bases from J, leaving 14 bases between. The CDR3 has 15 residues. Germline V lookup: CDR1 MNHEY, CDR2 SVGAGI. The CDR3 spells CASSLGSVGTGELFF. The DNA of the CDR3 is TGTGCCAGCAGTCTGGGGAGTGTGGGCACCGGGGAGCTGTTTTTT.

This sequence joins TRBV5-1 and TRBJ1-1, with TRBD1 as a possible D gene (6 bases). The CDR3 loop spans 13 amino acids. Germline loops: CDR1 SGHRS, CDR2 YFSETQ. Trimming took off 0 bases at V and 11 bases at J, with 14 bases between the two ends. CDR3 in amino acids: CASSLEGTLKAFF. The CDR3 bases are TGCGCCAGCAGCTTGGAAGGGACATTGAAGGCTTTCTTT. Complete variable domain (other parts from reference TRBV5-1 and TRBJ1-1): KAGVTQTPRYLIKTRGQQVTLSCSPISGHRSVSWYQQTPGQGLQFLFEYFSETQRNKGNFPGRFSGRQFSNSRSEMNVSTLELGDSALYLCASSLEGTLKAFFGQGTRLTVV.

The rearrangement uses TRBV4-2 and TRBJ1-1, with a weak D call TRBD1 (6 bases). V was clipped by 5 bases and J by 2 bases, with 12 bases between them. Germline V CDR1 and CDR2: LGHNA, YNFKEQ. This CDR3 region has 14 residues. The CDR3 coding sequence is TGTGCCAGCAGCGCAGGGGCGGAAAACACTGAAGCTTTCTTT. Amino acid sequence: CASSAGAENTEAFF.